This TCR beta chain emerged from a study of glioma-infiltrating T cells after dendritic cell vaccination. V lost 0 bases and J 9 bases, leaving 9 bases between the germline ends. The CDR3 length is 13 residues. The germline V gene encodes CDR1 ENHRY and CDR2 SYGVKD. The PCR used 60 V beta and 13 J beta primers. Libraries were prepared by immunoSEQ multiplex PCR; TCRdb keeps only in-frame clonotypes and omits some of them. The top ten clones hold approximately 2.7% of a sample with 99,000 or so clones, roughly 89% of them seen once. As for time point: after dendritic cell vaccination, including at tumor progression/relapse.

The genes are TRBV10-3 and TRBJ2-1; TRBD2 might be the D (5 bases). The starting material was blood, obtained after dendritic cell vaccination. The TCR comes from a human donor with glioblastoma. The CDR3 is CAISESEAAEQFF. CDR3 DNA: TGTGCCATCAGTGAGTCGGAAGCGGCTGAGCAGTTCTTC.